A selection of T cell receptor beta chains follows, all from one sample in a study of blood T cell repertoires in COVID-19. The assay was immunoSEQ multiplex PCR, and TCRdb's table has in-frame clones only and misses some. The sample yields approximately 99,000 clones, 85% to 90% seen once. Sequencing was done on a sample of peripheral blood. The source of these receptors is a man between 50 and 59 years old with COVID-19, enrolled during active disease. Each CDR3 is given with its conserved first and last residue. The D gene is left open where the match is weak. Rows give clone size only sometimes, using once, few, many, or a class for an expanded clone.

NA	TRBJ1-1	TRBV20-1	NA	TGCAGTGCTAGTATCCGGAATCGGGTAACTGAAGCTTTCTTT	CSASIRNRVTEAFF
few	TRBJ1-4	TRBV6-5	NA	TGTGCCAGCAGTTACTCAGGGAGGGAGGGGAGGGAAAAACTGTTTTTT	CASSYSGREGREKLFF
few	TRBJ1-6	TRBV5-1	NA	TGCGCCAGCAGCCCAGAGTGGGGCAATTCACCCCTCCACTTT	CASSPEWGNSPLHF
NA	TRBJ2-2	TRBV5-5	TRBD1	TGTGCCAGCAGCAGCGGACAGGGCGTTGCCGGGGAGCTGTTTTTT	CASSSGQGVAGELFF
once	TRBJ1-1	TRBV5-1	NA	TGCGCCAGCAGCGTCGGGGTACCCCCGAACACTGAAGCTTTCTTT	CASSVGVPPNTEAFF
NA	TRBJ2-3	TRBV7-3	NA	TGTGCCAGCAGCGAAAGGGGCAGGTGGGATACGCAGTATTTT	CASSERGRWDTQYF
NA	TRBJ1-2	TRBV29-1	TRBD1	TGCAGCGTTGACGAGGGGGCGGGCGGCTACACCTTC	CSVDEGAGGYTF
NA	TRBJ2-3	TRBV7-7	NA	TGTGCTAGCAGCCCCCAGACAGGACAGCCGGCGTATTTT	CASSPQTGQPAYF
NA	TRBJ1-1	TRBV19	NA	TGTGCCAGTAGTATCATTGGGAGGGACACTGAAGCTTTCTTT	CASSIIGRDTEAFF
NA	TRBJ2-1	TRBV12-5	TRBD1	TGTGCTAGTGGTTTACGGACAGGCCTCTCCTACAATGAGCAGTTCTTC	CASGLRTGLSYNEQFF
NA	TRBJ1-2	TRBV6-1	TRBD1	TGTGCCAGCAGTGAATGGACAGGGTTGGGGACCTATGGCTACACCTTC	CASSEWTGLGTYGYTF
NA	TRBJ1-6	TRBV3-1/TRBV3-2	NA	TGTGCCAGCAGCTTTTGGACAGACTCCCTCCACTTT	CASSFWTDSLHF
NA	TRBJ2-2	TRBV6-4	NA	TGTGCCAGCAAAACGGGGGCGAACACCGGGGAGCTGTTTTTT	CASKTGANTGELFF
NA	TRBJ1-5	TRBV28	TRBD1	TGTGCCAGCAGTTCCCAGGGGGTTCGCAATCAGCCCCAGCATTTT	CASSSQGVRNQPQHF
NA	TRBJ2-5	TRBV7-9	NA	TGTGCCAGCAGGGGGAGGCGACCTATGGAGACCCAGTACTTC	CASRGRRPMETQYF
NA	TRBJ1-1	TRBV7-3	TRBD1	TGTGCCAGCAGCCCGAGACAGGGATCAGTCACTGAAGCTTTCTTT	CASSPRQGSVTEAFF
once	TRBJ2-7	TRBV7-6	TRBD2	TGTGCCAGCAGCTTGGAAGCGGGGGGGCCCCTGGAGCAGTACTTC	CASSLEAGGPLEQYF
many	TRBJ2-5	TRBV6-1	NA	TGTGCCAGCAGTGAACTTTCAGGGGGGCAAGAGACCCAGTACTTC	CASSELSGGQETQYF
NA	TRBJ1-2	TRBV2	TRBD1	TGTGCCAGCAGTGATATGACAGGGAATGGCTACACCTTC	CASSDMTGNGYTF
NA	TRBJ1-2	TRBV19	TRBD1	TGTGCCAGTACCCCCCTGGGACAGCCCTATGGCTACACCTTC	CASTPLGQPYGYTF
NA	TRBJ1-6	TRBV9	NA	TGTGCCAGCAGCGTAGAACAGTGGAGGGGAAATTCACCCCTCCACTTT	CASSVEQWRGNSPLHF
NA	TRBJ1-2	TRBV30	NA	TGTGCCTGGAGTTCGGCAAGGGAGGTTGGCTACACCTTC	CAWSSAREVGYTF
NA	TRBJ2-5	TRBV7-9	NA	TGTGCCAGCAGCTTCGGGGGGCCTGAGACCCAGTACTTC	CASSFGGPETQYF
NA	TRBJ1-1	TRBV9	NA	TGTGCCAGCAGCGTAGGTGGAGGTTACGCGAACACTGAAGCTTTCTTT	CASSVGGGYANTEAFF
NA	TRBJ2-6	TRBV29-1	NA	TGCAGCGTCAATAGTGGGGCCAACGTCCTGACTTTC	CSVNSGANVLTF
NA	TRBJ2-2	TRBV11-3	NA	TGTGCCAGCAGCCCCCGGGACTCCAACACCGGGGAGCTGTTTTTT	CASSPRDSNTGELFF
NA	TRBJ1-1	TRBV10-3	NA	TGTGCCATCAGTGAGTCGACTCTAGTCGCTGCAGTCTTT	CAISESTLVAAVF
NA	TRBJ2-5	TRBV7-2	TRBD2	TGTGCCAGCAGCCTCCGACTAGCGGGGGGTCAAGAGACCCAGTACTTC	CASSLRLAGGQETQYF
NA	TRBJ1-6	TRBV9	NA	TGTGCCAGCAGCGTAACCCGGAGCATAGGTTCCCTCCACTTT	CASSVTRSIGSLHF
NA	TRBJ1-2	TRBV6-1	NA	TGTGCCAGCAGTGAAGCCAGATATGGCTACACCTTC	CASSEARYGYTF
NA	TRBJ2-7	TRBV5-4	TRBD1	TGTGCCAGCAGCTCGGACAGGACTCCCTACGAGCAGTACTTC	CASSSDRTPYEQYF
NA	TRBJ2-3	TRBV9	NA	TGTGCCAGCAGCGACAGTGCCGCATACTCAGATACGCAGTATTTT	CASSDSAAYSDTQYF
NA	TRBJ1-1	TRBV25-1	NA	TGTGCCAGCAGTGAAAACATGAACACTGAAGCTTTCTTT	CASSENMNTEAFF
NA	TRBJ2-1	TRBV27	NA	TGTGCCAGCTGGGTCAGGGGAGGGAACAATGAGCAGTTCTTC	CASWVRGGNNEQFF
NA	TRBJ1-2	TRBV28	TRBD1	TGTGCCAGCAGGCCCTGGACAGGGAACTATGGCTACACCTTC	CASRPWTGNYGYTF
few	TRBJ1-4	TRBV3-1/TRBV3-2	TRBD1	TGTGCCAGCAGCCTAGGGACAGCAACTAATGAAAAACTGTTTTTT	CASSLGTATNEKLFF
NA	TRBJ2-2	TRBV6-2/TRBV6-3	NA	TGTGCCAGCAGCCCGGCCACGATGAACACCGGGGAGCTGTTTTTT	CASSPATMNTGELFF